This entry lists 31 T cell receptor beta chains sequenced from one sample in a study of blood T cell repertoires in COVID-19. Only in-frame clones appear in the TCRdb table, and some are missing; sequencing was by immunoSEQ multiplex PCR. The table shows approximately 200,000 clones, with approximately 88% occurring only once. The material sequenced was peripheral blood. Receptor source: a woman aged 30 to 39 with acute or convalescent COVID-19.

The rearrangement joins TRBV21-1 to TRBJ2-3; TRBD2, as called in the table, went unchecked against the DNA. TRBV21-1 is classified as a pseudogene. This CDR3 is built from 16 residues. CDR3 sequence (DNA): TGTGCCAGCAGCACTGGGGGGAGGTCTGACACAGATACGCAGTATTTT. Its translation: CASSTGGRSDTDTQYF.

The chain couples TRBV19 to TRBJ1-5, with D unresolved. The CDR3 loop spans 15 amino acids. Germline CDR1 and CDR2: LNHDA and SQIVND (reference sequence). V lost 3 bases to trimming and J lost 1 base, with 10 bases between them. The CDR3 DNA reads TGTGCCAGTAGTATTGAGGGTGGGAGCAATCAGCCCCAGCATTTT. It translates to CASSIEGGSNQPQHF.

V and J are TRBV10-3 and TRBJ2-1; TRBD2 agrees at 8 bases. The V segment lost 10 bases and the J segment 5 bases; nucleotides outside the gene matches: 7. CDR1 is ENHRY and CDR2 is SYGVKD in the germline V gene. The length of the CDR3 is 13 residues. The CDR3 DNA follows: TGTGCCACGGGCGTGACTAGCGACAATGAGCAGTTCTTC. This encodes CATGVTSDNEQFF.

The chain uses TRBV10-2 and TRBJ2-7; TRBD2 agrees at 10 bases. There are 14 residues in the CDR3. The germline CDR1 and CDR2 sequences are WSHSY and SAAADI. The V segment lost 5 bases and the J segment 6 bases; nucleotides outside the gene matches: 7. The CDR3 sequence: CASSPSGRASEQYF. As DNA, the CDR3 is TGCGCCAGCAGTCCCAGCGGGAGGGCCTCCGAGCAGTACTTC.

The genes are TRBV2 and TRBJ1-2, with D uncertain. V was shortened by 2 bases and J by 7 bases, with 14 bases between the two germline ends. CDR3 length: 14 residues. Germline V lookup: CDR1 SNHLY, CDR2 FYNNEI. The CDR3 loop is CASSEPGMKSGYTF. CDR3 bases: TGTGCCAGCAGTGAACCGGGGATGAAGAGTGGCTACACCTTC.

The rearrangement links TRBV6-5 to TRBJ2-1, with D perhaps matching TRBD2 (6 bases). The ends were cut back, 8 bases at V and 8 bases at J, with 22 bases in the middle. CDR3 size: 15 residues. Per germline, CDR1 MNHEY and CDR2 SVGAGI. CDR3 sequence: CASELGSLASYEQFF. The CDR3 DNA follows: TGTGCCAGCGAACTAGGGTCCCTAGCGAGCTATGAGCAGTTCTTC.

This clone was counted a single time. The chain recombines TRBV7-8 with TRBJ2-1; D perhaps matches TRBD2 (6 bases). Germline CDR1 is SGHVS and CDR2 is FQNEAQ. V was trimmed by 4 bases and J by 5 bases, leaving 15 bases between them. This CDR3 has 15 residues. The CDR3 nucleotides are TGTGCCAGCAGCTACACACGGGACTTTAACAATGAGCAGTTCTTC. Protein: CASSYTRDFNNEQFF.

The J gene is TRBJ1-4, the V gene TRBV3-1 (or the pseudogene TRBV3-2); weak D call: TRBD1 (6 bases). Germline V gives CDR1 LGHDT, CDR2 YNNKEL (reference sequence). V lost 11 bases to trimming and J lost 8 bases, with 24 bases between them. This CDR3 comprises 15 residues. CDR3 nucleotides: TGTGCCGGCTCACAACTCGGGGGGCATAAAGAAAAACTGTTTTTT. Translated, it gives CAGSQLGGHKEKLFF.

In this sample, this clone turned up once. V usage is TRBV5-1 and J usage is TRBJ2-2, with 8 positions matching TRBD2. CDR1 and CDR2 (germline): SGHRS, YFSETQ. The CDR3 has 16 residues. J lost 0 bases, V lost 4 bases, and 5 bases had no gene match. CDR3 in amino acids: CASSRYSGTNTGELFF. Written as DNA, the CDR3 is TGCGCCAGCAGCAGATATAGCGGGACGAACACCGGGGAGCTGTTTTTT.

V is TRBV6-5 and J is TRBJ1-1; TRBD1 matches at 7 bases. Trimming took 2 bases from V and 1 from J; bases not matched to a gene: 1. The CDR3 is made up of 14 amino acids. The germline V gene encodes CDR1 MNHEY and CDR2 SVGAGI. The CDR3 coding sequence is TGTGCCAGCAGTTACCCAGGGGGGAACACTGAAGCTTTCTTT. Translated, it gives CASSYPGGNTEAFF.

V gene TRBV7-8 combines with J gene TRBJ1-1, with D possibly TRBD1 on 5 matching bases. Between the trimmed V and J ends, which lost 1 base and 0 bases, there was a span of 9 bases. The CDR3 totals 15 residues. From germline, CDR1 is SGHVS and CDR2 FQNEAQ. CDR3 amino acids: CASSLGAGLNTEAFF. CDR3 sequence (DNA): TGTGCCAGCAGCTTAGGTGCAGGGCTGAACACTGAAGCTTTCTTT.

The chain couples TRBV7-9 to TRBJ1-3; D perhaps matches TRBD1 (5 bases). Per germline, CDR1 SEHNR and CDR2 FQNEAQ (reference sequence). V shed 2 bases and J shed 0 bases, with 20 bases lying between them. CDR3 size: 19 residues. The CDR3 DNA reads as TGTGCCAGCAGCTTAAGGGTGGGGCAGATCTTGAGCTCTGGAAACACCATATATTTT. This codes for CASSLRVGQILSSGNTIYF.

There are a few counts of this clone. The V call is TRBV2, the J call TRBJ1-4; TRBD1 matches 7 bases. The V and J ends lost 10 bases and 8 bases, in that order; junction bases with no gene match: 7. The germline V gene has CDR1 SNHLY and CDR2 FYNNEI. This CDR3 is built from 12 residues. The CDR3 coding sequence is TGTGCCACCAGGACAGGAGAGGAAAAACTGTTTTTT. Its protein is CATRTGEEKLFF.

The rearrangement links TRBV27 to TRBJ1-5; 9 positions match TRBD1. This CDR3 spans 15 amino acids. Germline CDR1 and CDR2: MNHEY and SMNVEV (reference sequence). Trimming removed 0 bases from V and 6 bases from J; junction bases left unmatched: 3. The CDR3 protein is CASSLSGQGSQPQHF. The DNA for the CDR3 is TGTGCCAGCAGTTTATCGGGACAGGGAAGTCAGCCCCAGCATTTT.

This sequence joins TRBV19 and TRBJ1-1; 11 nucleotides align to TRBD1. V shed 2 bases and J 4 bases; nucleotides not matched to a gene: 3. CDR3 length equals 15 residues. The germline V gene encodes CDR1 LNHDA and CDR2 SQIVND (reference sequence). CDR3 in amino acids: CASSIMGTGGTEAFF. In DNA, the CDR3 is TGTGCCAGTAGTATAATGGGGACAGGGGGCACTGAAGCTTTCTTT.

The CDR3 DNA sequence: TGCGCCAGCAGCCCTAGACAGGGGGCGAACACCGGGGAGCTGTTTTTT. Encoded protein: CASSPRQGANTGELFF. This chain links TRBV5-1 with TRBJ2-2, with 9 bases matching TRBD1. The length of the CDR3 is 16 residues. Germline CDR1 and CDR2: SGHRS and YFSETQ. V lost 4 bases to trimming and J lost 0 bases; unmatched junction nucleotides: 4.

The V and J genes are TRBV5-1 and TRBJ1-4, with TRBD1 identical over 9 bases. This CDR3 has 18 residues. Germline CDR1 and CDR2: SGHRS and YFSETQ. With V trimmed by 3 bases and J by 0 bases, 9 bases remained unmatched. CDR3 nucleotide sequence: TGCGCCAGCAGCTCCCCCCCGGGACAGGGTGCAACTAATGAAAAACTGTTTTTT. Translating gives CASSSPPGQGATNEKLFF.

The chain has TRBV5-5 and TRBJ2-7, with 14 bases matching TRBD2. The germline V gene encodes CDR1 SGHKS and CDR2 YYEKEE (reference sequence). Trimming took 1 base from V and 6 from J; bases not matched to a gene: 3. This CDR3 is 15 amino acids long. CDR3 nucleotide sequence: TGTGCCAGCAGCTTGATGGGACTAGCGGGAGTCGAGCAGTACTTC. Its translation: CASSLMGLAGVEQYF.

In nucleotides, the CDR3 is TGTGCCAGCGGCGGGGCGGAAGAAGCTTTCTTT. This sequence encodes CASGGAEEAFF. The chain has TRBV6-7 and TRBJ1-1; D perhaps matches TRBD1 (5 bases). Being an ORF, TRBV6-7 has a function that is uncertain. There are 11 residues in the CDR3. Trimming removed 8 bases from V and 8 bases from J, with 12 bases in between.

CDR3 coding DNA: TGTGCCAGCAGCTTATCCGCGAGCTCCTACGAGCAGTACTTC. Translated: CASSLSASSYEQYF. This rearrangement joins TRBV11-3 to TRBJ2-7, with D unclear. Per the germline V gene, CDR1 is SGHNT and CDR2 is YENEEA. The length of the CDR3 is 14 residues. V gave up 2 bases and J gave up 0 bases, with 8 bases separating them.

V gene TRBV27 combines with J gene TRBJ1-1; 8 bases align to TRBD1. Germline lookup yields CDR1 MNHEY and CDR2 SMNVEV (reference sequence). Unmatched junction bases numbered 11, after V lost 4 bases and J lost 4 bases. The CDR3 contains 16 residues. The CDR3 DNA follows: TGTGCCAGCAGTTATGGGCGGGACAGGTTGGGCACTGAAGCTTTCTTT. Translated: CASSYGRDRLGTEAFF.

V usage is TRBV27 and J usage is TRBJ2-1; TRBD2 matches 13 bases. V trimming: 6 bases; J trimming: 5 bases; junction bases outside the gene matches: 7. Germline V gives CDR1 MNHEY, CDR2 SMNVEV (reference sequence). The CDR3 loop spans 16 amino acids. The CDR3 coding sequence is TGTGCCAGCAGACCCTGGGGACTAGCGGGACACAATGAGCAGTTCTTC. Its translation is CASRPWGLAGHNEQFF.

The CDR3 coding sequence is TGCGCCAGTTTATCGAGTACATGGCCTAGCGGACTTGAGGATGAGCAGTTCTTC. This encodes CASLSSTWPSGLEDEQFF. The chain carries TRBV23-1 and TRBJ2-1; TRBD2 matches at 7 bases. TRBV23-1 is an open reading frame, and its role is uncertain. There are 18 residues in the CDR3. The V gene end was trimmed by 9 bases and the J gene end by 8 bases; junction bases not matched to a gene: 25.

The rearrangement joins TRBV5-6 to TRBJ2-7, with a possible D match to TRBD1 (5 bases). The V gene lost 2 bases and the J gene lost 5 bases, with 8 bases spanning the gap. Germline V CDR1 and CDR2: SGHDT, YYEEEE. The CDR3 is made up of 12 amino acids. This CDR3 reads CASSFEGDEQYF. Here the CDR3 DNA reads TGTGCCAGCAGCTTTGAAGGGGACGAGCAGTACTTC.

This rearrangement joins TRBV20-1 to TRBJ2-5; D is uncertain. Per the germline V gene, CDR1 is DFQATT and CDR2 is SNEGSKA (reference sequence). The V and J ends lost 5 bases and 12 bases respectively, with 16 bases between them. The CDR3 is 11 residues long. The CDR3 coding sequence is TGCAGTGCTCGGAACCAACTATTAGAGTACTTC. Translation: CSARNQLLEYF.

J is TRBJ2-2 and V is TRBV6-2 or TRBV6-3; the match to TRBD1 covers 10 bases. CDR1 MNHEY and CDR2 SVGEGT come from the germline V gene. The V segment lost 4 bases and the J segment 9 bases; nucleotides outside the gene matches: 5. The CDR3 sequence is 14 residues long. The CDR3 is CASSFRDRGRELFF. CDR3 DNA: TGTGCCAGCAGTTTCCGGGACAGGGGTCGGGAGCTGTTTTTT.

This clone was seen only once. The DNA for the CDR3 is TGTGCCAGCAGCTTAGTTGCGGGGTCTACTGAAGCTTTCTTT. It codes for CASSLVAGSTEAFF. The gene calls are TRBV7-8 and TRBJ1-1; no firm D call. The CDR3 covers 14 residues. V was pared by 1 base and J by 5 bases, with 11 bases between. Germline V gene data show CDR1 as SGHVS and CDR2 as FQNEAQ.

The chain carries TRBV10-1 and TRBJ2-1; possibly TRBD2 for D (6 bases). CDR1 is WNHNN, CDR2 SYGVQD, per germline (reference sequence). The CDR3 totals 12 residues. Trimming removed 2 bases at V and 12 bases at J, with 11 bases between. The CDR3 nucleotides are TGCGCCAGCAGTGAGGACAAACTAGCGCAGTTCTTC. This codes for CASSEDKLAQFF.

The chain combines TRBV4-2 with TRBJ2-6; TRBD2 is a possible D gene (6 bases). The germline V gene encodes CDR1 LGHNA and CDR2 YNFKEQ. The V end lost 0 bases, the J end lost 0 bases, and 15 bases lay between the germline ends. The CDR3 sequence is 19 residues long. The CDR3 protein is CASSQDLRLGFSGANVLTF. CDR3 bases: TGTGCCAGCAGCCAAGATTTACGACTAGGGTTCTCTGGGGCCAACGTCCTGACTTTC.

The gene calls are TRBV5-1 and TRBJ2-1, with 8 bases identical to TRBD2. Germline-derived CDR1 and CDR2 are SGHRS and YFSETQ. V lost 3 bases to trimming and J lost 1 base; unmatched junction nucleotides: 0. The CDR3 has 14 residues. The CDR3 protein is CASSSGGSYNEQFF. The DNA for the CDR3 is TGCGCCAGCAGCTCGGGGGGGTCCTACAATGAGCAGTTCTTC.

V gene TRBV28 combines with J gene TRBJ2-5, with 9 bases matching TRBD2. Trimming took 6 bases from V and 2 from J; bases not matched to a gene: 7. This CDR3 has 15 residues. CDR1 is MDHEN, CDR2 SYDVKM, per germline. In nucleotides, the CDR3 is TGTGCCAGCAGGGATGGGACTAGCAGACAAGAGACCCAGTACTTC. This codes for CASRDGTSRQETQYF.